This section outlines one T cell receptor (beta chain) sequence together with its context. The V end lost 7 bases, the J end lost 5 bases, and 15 bases lay between the germline ends. This CDR3 has 15 amino acids. The germline V gene has CDR1 MNHEY and CDR2 SVGAGI. Authors' data handling: Amplifying reference gene primers gave estimates of nucleated cell counts. Clones were read by immunoSEQ multiplex PCR, and TCRdb kept only the in-frame ones, dropping some. V and J calls and clone size are copied from that table; D and trimming were computed from the DNA. The sample holds about 230,000 clones, approximately 80% seen once. This entry belongs to a study of blood T cell repertoires in COVID-19. About the research overall: Specimens from acute and convalescent COVID-19 originated in the United States, Italy and Spain. PBMCs, B-cell-depleted T cells, or T cells were the source of the cDNA or gDNA that made up the material.

This sequence was found in a middle-aged woman who had recovered from COVID-19. Sequences were obtained from peripheral blood. This sequence joins TRBV6-5 and TRBJ1-6; D is perhaps TRBD1 (6 bases). CDR3 coding DNA: TGTGCCAGCAACCCCCAGGGGTTAGATAATTCACCCCTCCACTTT. It is translated as CASNPQGLDNSPLHF.